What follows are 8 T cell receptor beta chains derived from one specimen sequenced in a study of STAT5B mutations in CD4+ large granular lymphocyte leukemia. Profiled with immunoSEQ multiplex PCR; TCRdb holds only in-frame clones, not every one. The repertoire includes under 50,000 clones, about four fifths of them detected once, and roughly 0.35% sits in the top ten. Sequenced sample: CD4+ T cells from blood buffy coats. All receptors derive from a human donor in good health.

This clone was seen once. DNA of the CDR3: TGCGCCAGCAGCTTGGGGAGGGGTAAGAGGAACACTGAAGCTTTCTTT. Encoded protein: CASSLGRGKRNTEAFF. This chain uses TRBV5-1 with TRBJ1-1; D possibly corresponds to TRBD1 (5 bases). Trimming cost V 0 bases and J 1 base, with 13 bases left between them. This CDR3 comprises 16 residues. CDR1 and CDR2 from the germline V gene are SGHRS and YFSETQ. Looking up the rest from reference TRBV5-1 and TRBJ1-1 gives the full variable domain: KAGVTQTPRYLIKTRGQQVTLSCSPISGHRSVSWYQQTPGQGLQFLFEYFSETQRNKGNFPGRFSGRQFSNSRSEMNVSTLELGDSALYLCASSLGRGKRNTEAFFGQGTRLTVV.

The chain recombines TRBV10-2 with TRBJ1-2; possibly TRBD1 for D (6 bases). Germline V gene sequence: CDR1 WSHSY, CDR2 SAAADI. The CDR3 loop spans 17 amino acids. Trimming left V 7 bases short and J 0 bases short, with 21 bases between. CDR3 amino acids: CASTSQGKVRANYGYTF. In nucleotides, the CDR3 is TGCGCCAGCACTTCGCAGGGGAAGGTTAGAGCTAACTATGGCTACACCTTC.

DNA for the CDR3: TGCGCCAGCAGTGAGTCGACAGGGGGTATCTACGAGCAGTACTTC. This codes for CASSESTGGIYEQYF. J is TRBJ2-7 and V is TRBV10-1; 9 bases align to TRBD1. This CDR3 is built from 15 residues. J was trimmed by 3 bases and V by 0 bases; bases with no gene match: 3. Germline CDR1 and CDR2: WNHNN and SYGVQD (reference sequence).

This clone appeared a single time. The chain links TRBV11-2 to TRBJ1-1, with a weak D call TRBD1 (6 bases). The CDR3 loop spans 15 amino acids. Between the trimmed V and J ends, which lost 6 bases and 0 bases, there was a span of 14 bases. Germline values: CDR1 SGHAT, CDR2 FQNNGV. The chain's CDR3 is CASRKQGPMNTEAFF. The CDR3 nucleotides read TGTGCCAGCAGAAAACAGGGACCAATGAACACTGAAGCTTTCTTT.

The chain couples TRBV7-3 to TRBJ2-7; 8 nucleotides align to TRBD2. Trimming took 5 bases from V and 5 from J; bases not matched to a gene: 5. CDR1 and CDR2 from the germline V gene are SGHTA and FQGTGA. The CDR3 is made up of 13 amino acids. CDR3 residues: CASSHTGGNEQYF. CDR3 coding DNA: TGTGCCAGCAGCCATACGGGGGGGAACGAGCAGTACTTC.

The CDR3 is CASSFKLNTEAFF. The CDR3 DNA reads TGCGCCAGCAGCTTTAAATTGAACACTGAAGCTTTCTTT. This chain connects TRBV5-1 to TRBJ1-1; D is ambiguous. CDR1 is SGHRS and CDR2 is YFSETQ in the germline V gene. The V end was cut by 2 bases, the J end by 0 bases, with 5 bases between. The CDR3 runs 13 residues. The full variable domain, with the rest looked up from reference TRBV5-1 and TRBJ1-1, is KAGVTQTPRYLIKTRGQQVTLSCSPISGHRSVSWYQQTPGQGLQFLFEYFSETQRNKGNFPGRFSGRQFSNSRSEMNVSTLELGDSALYLCASSFKLNTEAFFGQGTRLTVV.

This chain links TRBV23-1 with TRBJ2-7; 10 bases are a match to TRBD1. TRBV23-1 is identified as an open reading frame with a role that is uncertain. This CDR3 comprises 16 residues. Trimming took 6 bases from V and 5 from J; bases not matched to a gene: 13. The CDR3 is CASRLPGQGKMHEQYF. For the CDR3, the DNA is TGCGCCAGCAGGCTTCCGGGACAGGGGAAGATGCACGAGCAGTACTTC.

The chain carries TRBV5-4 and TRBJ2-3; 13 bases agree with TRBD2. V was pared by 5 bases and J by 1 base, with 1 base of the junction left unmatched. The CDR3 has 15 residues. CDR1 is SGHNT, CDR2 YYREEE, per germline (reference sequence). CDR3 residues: CASRGLAGGTDTQYF. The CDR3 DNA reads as TGTGCCAGCAGAGGACTAGCGGGAGGCACAGATACGCAGTATTTT.